This TCR beta chain comes out of a study of T cells in Graves' hyperthyroidism and ophthalmopathy. Study summary: Once the initial diagnosis was made, peripheral blood was obtained before any treatment.

This clonotype came up many times. Its antigen remains unidentified. Hyperthyroidism had been newly diagnosed in patients aged 18 to 65, and its duration was under 2 months. Fresh peripheral blood, roughly 9.8 ml of it, supplied the PBMCs. The CDR3 contains 12 residues. The ends lost 11 bases at V and 4 bases at J; junction bases unmatched: 5. Germline V CDR1 and CDR2: SNHLY, FYNNEI. General study points: Most clonotypes expanded in the thyroid (above 0.001) were also present in blood.

Amplified TCR beta CDR3 regions derived from RNA transcripts. Carried out on the TCR CDR3, a first-round RT-PCR used the HTBI primer set. Via MiXCR, TCRdb re-called the multiplex PCR reads, giving one row per CDR3 protein. Altogether 250,000 to 300,000 distinct CDR3 sequences are present, around 15% being singletons, with the ten largest covering around 8%. Material: blood. The clonotype was recovered from a woman in her forties with Graves' hyperthyroidism. The V and J genes are TRBV2 and TRBJ2-7, with 10 bases fitting TRBD1. The CDR3 sequence is CAARDRGYEQYF. The CDR3 nucleotides are TGTGCCGCCCGGGACAGGGGTTACGAGCAGTACTTC.